What follows are 31 T cell receptor beta chains derived from one specimen sequenced in a study of Ad26.COV2.S vaccination and SARS-CoV-2 variants. Treatment given: 15 to 20 received Ad26.COV2.S at low or high dose, single or two shots; about 5 received placebo; per-sample allocation not given. Sampling was performed 63 days after the first vaccine or placebo injection. The data were produced by immunoSEQ multiplex PCR, yet TCRdb's version contains in-frame clones alone and is incomplete. Here the sample spans a few hundred thousand clones, about nine tenths being singletons. The specimen comprised peripheral blood, sampled in a trial of Ad26.COV2.S vaccine versus placebo. Every receptor here comes from a person between 18 and 65 years old who received the Ad26.COV2.S COVID-19 vaccine or a placebo.

This clone was seen once. The V and J genes are TRBV6-2 or TRBV6-3 and TRBJ2-7, with TRBD2 identical over 10 bases. The germline gives CDR1 MNHEY, CDR2 SVGEGT. The length of the CDR3 is 15 residues. V gave up 5 bases and J gave up 4 bases; unmatched junction bases: 8. In DNA, the CDR3 is TGTGCCAGCAGTCGCTCTAGCGGGGGTTCATACGAGCAGTACTTC. Protein sequence: CASSRSSGGSYEQYF.

The chain employs TRBV28 and TRBJ2-2, with D unresolved. Germline CDR1 reads MDHEN; CDR2 reads SYDVKM. The CDR3 has 15 amino acids. V dropped 3 bases and J dropped 1 base, with 9 bases sitting between them. CDR3 amino acids: CASSLSGGNTGELFF. In DNA, the CDR3 is TGTGCCAGCAGTTTGTCGGGCGGGAACACCGGGGAGCTGTTTTTT. Filled out from reference TRBV28 and TRBJ2-2, the complete variable domain reads DVKVTQSSRYLVKRTGEKVFLECVQDMDHENMFWYRQDPGLGLRLIYFSYDVKMKEKGDIPEGYSVSREKKERFSLILESASTNQTSMYLCASSLSGGNTGELFFGEGSRLTVL.

The chain employs TRBV5-1 and TRBJ2-1, with D hard to call. This CDR3 region has 14 residues. V shed 0 bases and J shed 5 bases, with 9 bases lying between them. Germline CDR1 SGHRS, CDR2 YFSETQ. The CDR3 loop is CASSLERTNNEQFF. CDR3 nucleotides: TGCGCCAGCAGCTTGGAGAGGACCAACAATGAGCAGTTCTTC.

This clone was found once. The chain employs TRBV5-8 and TRBJ2-7; D is undetermined. The CDR3 is 11 amino acids. Trimming left V 0 bases short and J 6 bases short, with 4 bases between. Germline loops: CDR1 SGHTS, CDR2 YDEGEE. In nucleotides, the CDR3 is TGTGCCAGCAGCTTGGGGTTCGAGCAGTACTTC. This translates into CASSLGFEQYF.

The CDR3 DNA reads TGCGCCAGCAGCCAAGATCGGGACAGGGGCCTTGGGGCCAACGTCCTGACTTTC. It specifies CASSQDRDRGLGANVLTF. V and J are TRBV4-3 and TRBJ2-6; 10 nucleotides line up with TRBD1. Germline V lookup: CDR1 LGHNA, CDR2 YSLEER. V dropped 0 bases and J dropped 3; count of bases not matched to a gene: 5. This CDR3 spans 18 amino acids.

This chain uses TRBV24-1 with TRBJ2-7; 12 nucleotides match TRBD1. Germline values: CDR1 KGHDR, CDR2 SFDVKD. CDR3 size: 14 residues. Germline trimming cut 5 bases from V and 6 bases from J; bases unmatched to any gene: 4. This chain's CDR3 is CATSGDRGRSEQYF. In nucleotides, the CDR3 is TGTGCCACCAGTGGGGACAGGGGGCGATCCGAGCAGTACTTC.

The chain recombines TRBV5-4 with TRBJ2-1, with no clear D. This CDR3 is built from 13 residues. V dropped 4 bases and J dropped 2 bases, with 7 bases sitting between them. Germline V gene lookup returns CDR1 SGHNT and CDR2 YYREEE (reference sequence). The CDR3 sequence is CASSKAAYNEQFF. The DNA of the CDR3 is TGTGCCAGCAGCAAGGCCGCCTACAATGAGCAGTTCTTC.

V is TRBV5-4 and J is TRBJ1-4, with a weak D call TRBD1 (5 bases). Trimming shortened V by 3 bases and J by 0 bases, and 15 bases separated the two germline ends. CDR3 size: 17 residues. The germline V gene has CDR1 SGHNT and CDR2 YYREEE (reference sequence). The CDR3 sequence is CASSWGGREATNEKLFF. The CDR3 DNA reads as TGTGCCAGCAGCTGGGGGGGGAGAGAGGCAACTAATGAAAAACTGTTTTTT.

This chain links TRBV29-1 with TRBJ2-2; 7 nucleotides line up with TRBD1. Germline trimming cut 4 bases from V and 6 bases from J; bases unmatched to any gene: 8. The CDR3 runs to 14 residues. CDR1 is SQVTM and CDR2 is ANQGSEA in the germline V gene. CDR3: CSVAKGGDAGELFF. CDR3 in DNA: TGCAGCGTTGCAAAAGGGGGCGACGCCGGGGAGCTGTTTTTT.

This sequence joins TRBV28 and TRBJ2-5; 11 bases agree with TRBD2. CDR1 is MDHEN and CDR2 is SYDVKM in the germline V gene. V lost 4 bases, J lost 0 bases, and 10 bases stayed unmatched. The CDR3 covers 18 residues. CDR3 nucleotide sequence: TGTGCCAGCAGTTCCGGGACTAGCGGAAATCAGTACCAAGAGACCCAGTACTTC. Translating gives CASSSGTSGNQYQETQYF.

Written as DNA, the CDR3 is TGTGCCACCGGCTCAGACAGGACGCTACTAACCGGGGAGCTGTTTTTT. It specifies CATGSDRTLLTGELFF. This chain connects TRBV24-1 to TRBJ2-2, with a weak D call TRBD1 (6 bases). With 9 bases removed from V and 5 bases from J, the gap between germline ends came to 21 bases. CDR3 length: 16 residues. Germline CDR1 and CDR2: KGHDR and SFDVKD.

This clone was recorded once. V usage is TRBV15 and J usage is TRBJ2-7; D possibly uses TRBD1 or TRBD2 (6 bases each). CDR3 length equals 14 residues. Germline V CDR1 and CDR2: LNHNV, YYDKDF (reference sequence). Trimming left V 5 bases short and J 4 bases short, with 15 bases between. CDR3 DNA sequence: TGTGCCACCAGCCCCGGGACACGGGGGTACGAGCAGTACTTC. This encodes CATSPGTRGYEQYF.

The chain employs TRBV9 and TRBJ2-1; D is uncertain. V was clipped by 0 bases and J by 10 bases, with 8 bases between them. CDR1 is SGDLS and CDR2 is YYNGEE in the germline V gene. This CDR3 spans 12 amino acids. DNA of the CDR3: TGTGCCAGCAGCGTAGCGGCATCCGAGCAGTTCTTC. Its translation: CASSVAASEQFF.

The V gene is TRBV6-4, the J gene TRBJ2-1; tentative D call: TRBD2 (5 bases). The CDR3 extends over 15 amino acids. Between the trimmed V and J ends, which lost 2 bases and 5 bases, there was a span of 13 bases. Germline loops: CDR1 MRHNA, CDR2 SNTAGT. The CDR3 DNA reads as TGTGCCAGCAGTGACCCCGGACTCGGGGACAATGAGCAGTTCTTC. This translates into CASSDPGLGDNEQFF.

The CDR3 here is CASSMGLAGLTDTQYF. The CDR3 bases are TGTGCCAGCAGCATGGGACTAGCGGGGCTCACAGATACGCAGTATTTT. The chain links TRBV7-3 to TRBJ2-3, with 13 bases matching TRBD2. The CDR3 runs 16 residues. J was trimmed by 2 bases and V by 5 bases; bases with no gene match: 4. Germline CDR1 SGHTA, CDR2 FQGTGA.

This chain connects TRBV5-1 to TRBJ2-1; 11 bases agree with TRBD2. This CDR3 comprises 16 residues. Germline V lookup: CDR1 SGHRS, CDR2 YFSETQ. Losses at the gene ends were 0 bases for V and 12 bases for J; bases not matched to a gene: 11. This chain's CDR3 is CASSLGTSGRVGGQFF. The CDR3 nucleotides read TGCGCCAGCAGCTTGGGTACTAGCGGGAGAGTCGGCGGGCAGTTCTTC.

The V gene is TRBV7-9, the J gene TRBJ2-5; D may match TRBD1 or TRBD2 (6 bases each). CDR1 and CDR2 from the germline V gene are SEHNR and FQNEAQ (reference sequence). Trimming removed 3 bases at V and 4 bases at J, with 9 bases between. The CDR3 runs to 13 residues. CDR3 DNA: TGTGCCAGCAGCTTTGGGGGGCCAGAGACCCAGTACTTC. Protein sequence: CASSFGGPETQYF.

The chain joins TRBV9 to TRBJ1-3, with TRBD1 matching 7 bases. The V gene end was trimmed by 1 base and the J gene end by 3 bases; junction bases not matched to a gene: 7. The germline V gene encodes CDR1 SGDLS and CDR2 YYNGEE. There are 16 residues in the CDR3. In DNA, the CDR3 is TGTGCCAGCAGCGTATTTCAACAGGGGAATGGAAACACCATATATTTT. It is translated as CASSVFQQGNGNTIYF.

The chain couples TRBV2 to TRBJ2-7; D unresolved. Trimming pared 0 bases from V and 6 bases from J, leaving 12 bases between. The CDR3 is 14 amino acids. Looked up from germline, CDR1 is SNHLY and CDR2 is FYNNEI. In DNA form, the CDR3 reads TGTGCCAGCAGTGAAGCGCGTGATCTGGGCGAGCAGTACTTC. It encodes CASSEARDLGEQYF. Filled out from reference TRBV2 and TRBJ2-7, the complete variable domain reads EPEVTQTPSHQVTQMGQEVILRCVPISNHLYFYWYRQILGQKVEFLVSFYNNEISEKSEIFDDQFSVERPDGSNFTLKIRSTKLEDSAMYFCASSEARDLGEQYFGPGTRLTVT.

The CDR3 nucleotides read TGTGCCAGCAGTGGGGACAGGGCAGCCCGTACCAGCAATCAGCCCCAGCATTTT. As protein: CASSGDRAARTSNQPQHF. The rearrangement uses TRBV6-2 or TRBV6-3 and TRBJ1-5; 9 bases agree with TRBD1. CDR1 and CDR2 from the germline V gene are MNHEY and SVGEGT. The CDR3 has 18 amino acids. Trimming at V came to 5 bases and at J to 1 base, leaving 12 bases not matched to a gene.

The chain recombines TRBV6-2 or TRBV6-3 with TRBJ2-7; TRBD1 matches 10 bases. J was trimmed by 7 bases and V by 5 bases; bases with no gene match: 8. Per the germline V gene, CDR1 is MNHEY and CDR2 is SVGEGT. The CDR3 has 14 amino acids. The CDR3 sequence: CASSPGTGAGEQYF. CDR3 DNA sequence: TGTGCCAGCAGTCCCGGGACAGGGGCTGGGGAGCAGTACTTC.

Only one count was recorded for this clone. The chain has TRBV6-2 or TRBV6-3 and TRBJ2-7, with D hard to call. The CDR3 totals 15 residues. Germline CDR1 is MNHEY and CDR2 is SVGEGT. V gave up 6 bases and J gave up 1 base, with 16 bases separating them. CDR3 DNA sequence: TGTGCCAGCAGCCTCGAGTCAGGAATTTCCTACGAGCAGTACTTC. Protein sequence: CASSLESGISYEQYF.

This clone showed up just once. CDR3 region: CASSQDLGAYTGELFF. The CDR3 nucleotides read TGTGCCAGCAGCCAAGATCTGGGGGCGTACACCGGGGAGCTGTTTTTT. V gene TRBV4-2 combines with J gene TRBJ2-2; the D gene is possibly TRBD1 (6 bases). The CDR3 is 16 amino acids. Looked up from germline, CDR1 is LGHNA and CDR2 is YNFKEQ. V dropped 0 bases and J dropped 3 bases, with 11 bases sitting between them.

The genes are TRBV19 and TRBJ1-4; TRBD1 might be the D (6 bases). V dropped 0 bases and J dropped 6 bases, with 20 bases sitting between them. Germline assignment: CDR1 LNHDA and CDR2 SQIVND (reference sequence). This CDR3 has 18 amino acids. This CDR3 reads CASSIDTSGAGTDEKLFF. In DNA form, the CDR3 reads TGTGCCAGTAGTATAGATACGTCGGGGGCAGGGACGGATGAAAAACTGTTTTTT.

In its sample, this clone was seen once. The chain recombines TRBV28 with TRBJ2-7, with 10 bases fitting TRBD1. From germline, CDR1 is MDHEN and CDR2 SYDVKM. CDR3 length: 15 residues. V dropped 6 bases and J dropped 6; count of bases not matched to a gene: 11. The CDR3 region is CASRGPGTGVVEQYF. The CDR3 DNA is TGTGCCAGCAGAGGTCCCGGGACAGGGGTGGTCGAGCAGTACTTC.

Comments on this clone: The sample carries other DNA sequences with the same CDR3. The chain joins TRBV24-1 to TRBJ2-7; D gene uncertain. The CDR3 loop spans 13 amino acids. In germline, CDR1 is KGHDR, CDR2 SFDVKD. Trimming removed 4 bases from V and 2 bases from J, with 8 bases in between. The CDR3 nucleotides are TGTGCCACCAGTGACCCTGGAACCTACGAGCAGTACTTC. It is translated as CATSDPGTYEQYF.

The chain employs TRBV9 and TRBJ2-3; D gene unclear. The germline V and J ends were trimmed by 0 bases and 3 bases, with 8 bases remaining between them. From germline, CDR1 is SGDLS and CDR2 YYNGEE. The length of the CDR3 is 14 residues. Written as DNA, the CDR3 is TGTGCCAGCAGCGTAGGAGGTTTGACAGATACGCAGTATTTT. Translating it yields CASSVGGLTDTQYF.

This clone showed up just once. The V call is TRBV19, the J call TRBJ2-1; 7 bases are shared with TRBD2. V was clipped by 5 bases and J by 2 bases; unmatched bases: 0. The germline V gene has CDR1 LNHDA and CDR2 SQIVND (reference sequence). The CDR3 runs 13 residues. CDR3 in amino acids: CASSGLAYNEQFF. In DNA form, the CDR3 reads TGTGCCAGTAGTGGACTAGCCTACAATGAGCAGTTCTTC. Complete variable domain (other parts from reference TRBV19 and TRBJ2-1): DGGITQSPKYLFRKEGQNVTLSCEQNLNHDAMYWYRQDPGQGLRLIYYSQIVNDFQKGDIAEGYSVSREKKESFPLTVTSAQKNPTAFYLCASSGLAYNEQFFGPGTRLTVL.

CDR3 nucleotide sequence: TGTGCCAGCAGCTTAATAGCGGGAGGCGGTGACGAGCAGTACTTC. Translated, it gives CASSLIAGGGDEQYF. The chain has TRBV11-2 and TRBJ2-7; 10 positions match TRBD2. The CDR3 runs 15 residues. Looked up from germline, CDR1 is SGHAT and CDR2 is FQNNGV. V trimming: 2 bases; J trimming: 5 bases; junction bases outside the gene matches: 6.

This clone has more than one count but fewer than ten. The chain carries TRBV29-1 and TRBJ1-2; 11 nucleotides align to TRBD1. The CDR3 loop spans 13 amino acids. V was pared by 5 bases and J by 8 bases, with 7 bases of the junction left unmatched. Germline-derived CDR1 and CDR2 are SQVTM and ANQGSEA. The CDR3 is CSVLDRGPEGYTF. In DNA form, the CDR3 reads TGCAGCGTTCTGGACAGGGGGCCGGAAGGCTACACCTTC.

The chain uses TRBV27 and TRBJ2-1; D remains ambiguous. This CDR3 is 14 amino acids long. Per the germline V gene, CDR1 is MNHEY and CDR2 is SMNVEV (reference sequence). The V end lost 4 bases, the J end lost 6 bases, and 13 bases lay between the germline ends. CDR3 nucleotide sequence: TGTGCCAGCAGTTCGGTAGGGTTTTTCAATGAGCAGTTCTTC. Its protein product is CASSSVGFFNEQFF.